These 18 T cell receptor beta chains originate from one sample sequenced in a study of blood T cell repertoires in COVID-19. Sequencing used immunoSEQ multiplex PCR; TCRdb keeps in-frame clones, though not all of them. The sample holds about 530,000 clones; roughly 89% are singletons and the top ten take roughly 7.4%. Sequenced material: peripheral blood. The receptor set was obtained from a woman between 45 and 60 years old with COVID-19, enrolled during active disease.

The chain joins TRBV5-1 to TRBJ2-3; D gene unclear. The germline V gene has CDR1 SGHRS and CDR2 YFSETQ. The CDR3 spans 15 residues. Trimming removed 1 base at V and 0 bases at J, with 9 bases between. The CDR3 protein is CASSLTVSSTDTQYF. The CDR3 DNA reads TGCGCCAGCAGCTTGACAGTTTCTAGCACAGATACGCAGTATTTT.

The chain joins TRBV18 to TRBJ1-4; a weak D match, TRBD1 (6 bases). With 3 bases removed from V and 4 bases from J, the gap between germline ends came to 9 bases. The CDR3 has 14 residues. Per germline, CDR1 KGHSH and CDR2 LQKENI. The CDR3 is CASSPDSYNEKLFF. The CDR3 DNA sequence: TGTGCCAGCTCACCGGACAGCTATAATGAAAAACTGTTTTTT.

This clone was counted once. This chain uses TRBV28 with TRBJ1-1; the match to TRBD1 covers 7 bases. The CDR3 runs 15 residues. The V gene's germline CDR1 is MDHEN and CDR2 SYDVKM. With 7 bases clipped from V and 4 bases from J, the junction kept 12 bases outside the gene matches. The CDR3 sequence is CASTVTDRQGTEAFF. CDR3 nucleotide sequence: TGTGCCAGCACGGTTACGGACAGGCAGGGCACTGAAGCTTTCTTT.

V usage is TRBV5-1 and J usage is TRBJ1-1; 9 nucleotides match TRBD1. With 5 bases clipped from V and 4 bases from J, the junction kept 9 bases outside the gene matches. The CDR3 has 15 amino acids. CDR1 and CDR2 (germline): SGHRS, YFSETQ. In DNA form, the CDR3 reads TGCGCCAGCAGTCCCGGACAGGGGCGGCCCACTGAAGCTTTCTTT. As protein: CASSPGQGRPTEAFF.

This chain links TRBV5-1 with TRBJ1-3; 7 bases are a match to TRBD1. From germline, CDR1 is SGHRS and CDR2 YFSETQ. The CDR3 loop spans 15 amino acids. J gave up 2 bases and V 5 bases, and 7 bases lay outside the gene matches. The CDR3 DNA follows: TGCGCCAGCAGTCTCACAGGGGAAGCTGGAAACACCATATATTTT. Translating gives CASSLTGEAGNTIYF.

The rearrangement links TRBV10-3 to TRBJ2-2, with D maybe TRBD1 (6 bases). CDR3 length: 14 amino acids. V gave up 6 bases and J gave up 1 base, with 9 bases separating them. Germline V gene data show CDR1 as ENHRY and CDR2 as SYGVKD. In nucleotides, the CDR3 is TGTGCCATCAGCGGGACATTGAACACCGGGGAGCTGTTTTTT. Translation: CAISGTLNTGELFF.

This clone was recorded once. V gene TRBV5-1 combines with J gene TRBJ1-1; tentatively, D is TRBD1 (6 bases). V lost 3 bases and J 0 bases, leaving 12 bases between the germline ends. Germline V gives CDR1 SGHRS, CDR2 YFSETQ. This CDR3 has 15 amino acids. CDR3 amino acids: CASSSWDIMNTEAFF. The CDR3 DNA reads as TGCGCCAGCAGCTCCTGGGACATTATGAACACTGAAGCTTTCTTT. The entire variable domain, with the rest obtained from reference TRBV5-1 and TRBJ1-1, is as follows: KAGVTQTPRYLIKTRGQQVTLSCSPISGHRSVSWYQQTPGQGLQFLFEYFSETQRNKGNFPGRFSGRQFSNSRSEMNVSTLELGDSALYLCASSSWDIMNTEAFFGQGTRLTVV.

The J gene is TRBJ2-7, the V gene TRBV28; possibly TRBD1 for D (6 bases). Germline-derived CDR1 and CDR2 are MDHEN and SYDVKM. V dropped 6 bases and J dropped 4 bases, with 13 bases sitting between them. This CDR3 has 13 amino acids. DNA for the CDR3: TGTGCCAGCAGCTCGACAGGCCTGTACGAGCAGTACTTC. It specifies CASSSTGLYEQYF.

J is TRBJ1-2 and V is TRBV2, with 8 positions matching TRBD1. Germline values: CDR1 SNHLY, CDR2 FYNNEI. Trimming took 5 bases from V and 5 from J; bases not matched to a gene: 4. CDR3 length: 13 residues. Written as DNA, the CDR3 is TGTGCCAGCAGTAGTACAGGGGGGTATGGCTACACCTTC. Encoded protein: CASSSTGGYGYTF.

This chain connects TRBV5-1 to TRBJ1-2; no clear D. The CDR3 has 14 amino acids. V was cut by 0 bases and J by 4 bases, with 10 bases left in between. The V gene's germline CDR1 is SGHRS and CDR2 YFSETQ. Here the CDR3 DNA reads TGCGCCAGCAGCTTGGTGGCAGCGATCTATGGCTACACCTTC. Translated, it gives CASSLVAAIYGYTF.

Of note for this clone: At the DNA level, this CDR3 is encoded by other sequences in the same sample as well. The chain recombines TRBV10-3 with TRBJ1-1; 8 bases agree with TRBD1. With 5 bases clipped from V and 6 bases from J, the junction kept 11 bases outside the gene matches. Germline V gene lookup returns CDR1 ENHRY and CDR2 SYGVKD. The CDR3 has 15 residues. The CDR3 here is CAISKTGQAGSEAFF. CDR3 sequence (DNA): TGTGCCATCAGTAAAACGGGACAGGCGGGATCTGAAGCTTTCTTT.

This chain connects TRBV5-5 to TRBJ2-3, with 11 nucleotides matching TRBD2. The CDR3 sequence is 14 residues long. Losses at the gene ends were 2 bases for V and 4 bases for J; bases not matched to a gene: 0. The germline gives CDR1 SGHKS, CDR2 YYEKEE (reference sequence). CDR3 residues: CASSFSGGADTQYF. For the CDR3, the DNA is TGTGCCAGCAGCTTTAGCGGGGGGGCAGATACGCAGTATTTT.

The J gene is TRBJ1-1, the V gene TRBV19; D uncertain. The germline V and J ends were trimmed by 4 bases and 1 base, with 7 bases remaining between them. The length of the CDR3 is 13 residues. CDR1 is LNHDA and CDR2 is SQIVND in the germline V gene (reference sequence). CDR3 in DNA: TGTGCCAGTAGTACCCGGGAGAACACTGAAGCTTTCTTT. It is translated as CASSTRENTEAFF.

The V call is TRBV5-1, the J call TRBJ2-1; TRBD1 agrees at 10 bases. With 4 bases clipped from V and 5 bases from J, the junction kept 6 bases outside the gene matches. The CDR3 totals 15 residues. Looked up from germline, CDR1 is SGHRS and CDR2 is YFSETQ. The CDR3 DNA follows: TGCGCCAGCAGCCCCGGACAGGGGGGACACAATGAGCAGTTCTTC. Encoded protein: CASSPGQGGHNEQFF.

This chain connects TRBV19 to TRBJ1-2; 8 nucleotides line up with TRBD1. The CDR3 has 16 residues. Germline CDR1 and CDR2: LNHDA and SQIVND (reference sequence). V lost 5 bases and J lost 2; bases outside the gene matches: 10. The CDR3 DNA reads TGTGCCAGTAGTTCTCACAGGGGGATCCTAAACTATGGCTACACCTTC. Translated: CASSSHRGILNYGYTF.

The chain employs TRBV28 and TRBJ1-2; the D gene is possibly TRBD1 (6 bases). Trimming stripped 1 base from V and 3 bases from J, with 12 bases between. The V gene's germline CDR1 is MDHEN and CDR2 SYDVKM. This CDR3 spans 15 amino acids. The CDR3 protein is CASSLFQGRDYGYTF. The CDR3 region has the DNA TGTGCCAGCAGTTTATTCCAGGGGCGCGACTATGGCTACACCTTC.

CDR3 sequence reads: CASSSPGGGAQETQYF. The DNA of the CDR3 is TGTGCCAGCAGCTCCCCTGGAGGGGGGGCCCAAGAGACCCAGTACTTC. J is TRBJ2-5 and V is TRBV13, with a weak D call TRBD2 (7 bases). Trimming took off 4 bases at V and 1 base at J, with 16 bases between the two ends. Germline CDR1 PRHDT, CDR2 FYEKMQ (reference sequence). This CDR3 has 16 residues.

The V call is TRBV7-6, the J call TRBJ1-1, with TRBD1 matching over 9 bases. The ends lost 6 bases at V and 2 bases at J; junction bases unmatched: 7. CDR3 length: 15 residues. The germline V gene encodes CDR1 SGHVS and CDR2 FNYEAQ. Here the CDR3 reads CASSYMTGGNTEAFF. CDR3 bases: TGTGCCAGCAGTTATATGACAGGGGGTAACACTGAAGCTTTCTTT. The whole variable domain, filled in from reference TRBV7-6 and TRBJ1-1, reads GAGVSQSPRYKVTKRGQDVALRCDPISGHVSLYWYRQALGQGPEFLTYFNYEAQQDKSGLPNDRFSAERPEGSISTLTIQRTEQRDSAMYRCASSYMTGGNTEAFFGQGTRLTVV.